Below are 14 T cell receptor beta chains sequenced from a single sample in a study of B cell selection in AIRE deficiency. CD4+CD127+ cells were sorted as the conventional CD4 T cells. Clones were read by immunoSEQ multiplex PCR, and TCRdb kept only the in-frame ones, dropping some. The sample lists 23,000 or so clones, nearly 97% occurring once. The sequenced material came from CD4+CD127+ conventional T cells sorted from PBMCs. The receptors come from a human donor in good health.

The CDR3 protein is CASSRGEETQYF. For the CDR3, the DNA is TGTGCCAGTAGCAGAGGGGAAGAGACCCAGTACTTC. The V call is TRBV19, the J call TRBJ2-5; D possibly matches TRBD1 or TRBD2 (5 bases each). Trimming shortened V by 6 bases and J by 3 bases, and 8 bases separated the two germline ends. This CDR3 contains 12 residues. Germline assignment: CDR1 LNHDA and CDR2 SQIVND (reference sequence).

The CDR3, as DNA: TGTGCCAGTAGTCCTCGAAAGAACACTGAAGCTTTCTTT. Translating gives CASSPRKNTEAFF. The rearrangement links TRBV19 to TRBJ1-1; no clear D. CDR3 length: 13 amino acids. The V end lost 5 bases, the J end lost 1 base, and 8 bases lay between the germline ends. Germline assignment: CDR1 LNHDA and CDR2 SQIVND (reference sequence).

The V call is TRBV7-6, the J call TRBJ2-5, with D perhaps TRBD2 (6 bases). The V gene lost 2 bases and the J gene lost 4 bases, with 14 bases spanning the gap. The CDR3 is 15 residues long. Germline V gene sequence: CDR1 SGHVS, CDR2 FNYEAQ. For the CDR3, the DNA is TGTGCCAGCAGCTTATCATCGGGGGACGGAGAGACCCAGTACTTC. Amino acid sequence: CASSLSSGDGETQYF.

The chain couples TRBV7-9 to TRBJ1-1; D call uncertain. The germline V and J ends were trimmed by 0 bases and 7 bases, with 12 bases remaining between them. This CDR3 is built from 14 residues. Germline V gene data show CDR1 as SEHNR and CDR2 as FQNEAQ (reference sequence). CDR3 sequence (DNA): TGTGCCAGCAGCTTAGCGGGGTTTGGGTATGAAGCTTTCTTT. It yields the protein CASSLAGFGYEAFF.

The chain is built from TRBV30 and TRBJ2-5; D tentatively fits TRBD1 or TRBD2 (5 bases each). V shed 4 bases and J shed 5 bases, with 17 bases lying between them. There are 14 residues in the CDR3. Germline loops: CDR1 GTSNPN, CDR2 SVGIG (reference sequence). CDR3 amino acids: CAWISGTVEETQYF. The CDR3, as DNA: TGTGCCTGGATATCGGGGACGGTGGAGGAGACCCAGTACTTC.

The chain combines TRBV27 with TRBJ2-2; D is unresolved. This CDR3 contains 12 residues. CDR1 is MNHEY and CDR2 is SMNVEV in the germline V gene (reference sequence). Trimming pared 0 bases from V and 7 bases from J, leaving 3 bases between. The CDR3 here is CASSLSGGELFF. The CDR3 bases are TGTGCCAGCAGTTTATCCGGCGGGGAGCTGTTTTTT.

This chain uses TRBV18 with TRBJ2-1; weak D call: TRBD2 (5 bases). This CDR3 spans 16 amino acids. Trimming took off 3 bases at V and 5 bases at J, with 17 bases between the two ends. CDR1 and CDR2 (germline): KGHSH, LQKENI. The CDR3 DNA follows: TGTGCCAGCTCACCGGGTAACGGGGTCTTGCACAATGAGCAGTTCTTC. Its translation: CASSPGNGVLHNEQFF.

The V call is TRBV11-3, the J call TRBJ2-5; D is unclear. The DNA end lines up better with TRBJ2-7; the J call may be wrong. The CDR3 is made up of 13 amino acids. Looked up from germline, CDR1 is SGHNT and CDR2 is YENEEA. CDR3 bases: TGTGCCAGCAGCCCTGCGACGGTCTACGAGCAGTACTTC. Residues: CASSPATVYEQYF.

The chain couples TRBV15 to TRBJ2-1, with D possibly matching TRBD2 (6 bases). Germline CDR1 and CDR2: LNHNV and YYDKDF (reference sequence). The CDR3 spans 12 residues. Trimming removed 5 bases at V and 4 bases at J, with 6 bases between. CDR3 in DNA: TGTGCCACCAGCGGAGGGTACAATGAGCAGTTCTTC. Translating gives CATSGGYNEQFF.

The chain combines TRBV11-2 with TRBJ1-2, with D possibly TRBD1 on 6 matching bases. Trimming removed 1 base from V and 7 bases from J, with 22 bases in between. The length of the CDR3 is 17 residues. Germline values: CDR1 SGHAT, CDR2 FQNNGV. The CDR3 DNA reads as TGTGCCAGCAGCTTAGTTAGGTTAGGCAGGGGCGTCTCTGGCTACACCTTC. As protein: CASSLVRLGRGVSGYTF.

In DNA form, the CDR3 reads TGTGCCAGCAGTGAAGAACCGTTTTCGGGGCCCCAGCATTTT. Its protein product is CASSEEPFSGPQHF. The V call is TRBV6-1, the J call TRBJ1-5; D is undetermined. The CDR3 spans 14 residues. The V end was cut by 1 base, the J end by 9 bases, with 13 bases between. In germline, CDR1 is MNHNS, CDR2 SASEGT.

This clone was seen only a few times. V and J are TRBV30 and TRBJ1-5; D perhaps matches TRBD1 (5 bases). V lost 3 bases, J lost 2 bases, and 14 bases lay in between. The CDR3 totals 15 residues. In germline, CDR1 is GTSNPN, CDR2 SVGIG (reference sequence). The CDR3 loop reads CAWSAVGGGNQPQHF. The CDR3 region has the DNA TGTGCCTGGAGCGCCGTGGGGGGGGGCAATCAGCCCCAGCATTTT.

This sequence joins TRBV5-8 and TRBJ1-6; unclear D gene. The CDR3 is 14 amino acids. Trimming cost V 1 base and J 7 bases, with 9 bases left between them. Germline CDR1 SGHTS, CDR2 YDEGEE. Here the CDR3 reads CASSLHFNNSPLHF. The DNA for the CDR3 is TGTGCCAGCAGCTTGCACTTTAACAATTCACCCCTCCACTTT.

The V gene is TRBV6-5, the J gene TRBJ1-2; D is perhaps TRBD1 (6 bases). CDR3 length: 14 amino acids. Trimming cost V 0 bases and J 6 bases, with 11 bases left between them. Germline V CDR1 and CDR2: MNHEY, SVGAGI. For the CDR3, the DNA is TGTGCCAGCAGTTACTCGAACAGGGTCCATGGCTACACCTTC. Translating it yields CASSYSNRVHGYTF.